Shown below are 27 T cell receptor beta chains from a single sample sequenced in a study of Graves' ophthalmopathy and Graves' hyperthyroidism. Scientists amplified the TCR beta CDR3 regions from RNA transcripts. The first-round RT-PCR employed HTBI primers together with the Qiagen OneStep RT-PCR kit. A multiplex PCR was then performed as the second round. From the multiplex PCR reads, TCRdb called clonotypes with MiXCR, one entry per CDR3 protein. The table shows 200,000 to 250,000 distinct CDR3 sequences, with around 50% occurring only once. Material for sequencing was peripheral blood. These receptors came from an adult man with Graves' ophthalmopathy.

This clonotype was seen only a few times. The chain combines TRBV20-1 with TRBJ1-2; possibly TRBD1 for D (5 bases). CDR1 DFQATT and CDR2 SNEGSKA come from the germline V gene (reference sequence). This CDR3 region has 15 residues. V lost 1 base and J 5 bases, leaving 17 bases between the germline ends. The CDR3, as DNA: TGCAGTGCTAGAGGTCGGCAGGGCCTACAATATGGCTACACCTTC. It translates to CSARGRQGLQYGYTF.

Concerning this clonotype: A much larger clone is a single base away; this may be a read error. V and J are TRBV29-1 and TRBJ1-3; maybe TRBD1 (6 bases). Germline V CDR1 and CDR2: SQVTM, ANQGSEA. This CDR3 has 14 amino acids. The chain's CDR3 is CSVTGGRSGNTMYF. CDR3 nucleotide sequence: TGCAGCGTTACCGGGGGGCGTTCTGGAAACACCATGTATTTT.

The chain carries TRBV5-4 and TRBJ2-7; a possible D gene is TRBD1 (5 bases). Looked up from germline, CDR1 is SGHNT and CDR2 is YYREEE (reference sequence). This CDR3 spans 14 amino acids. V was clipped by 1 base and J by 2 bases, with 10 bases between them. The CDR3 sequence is CASSLPTATYEQYF. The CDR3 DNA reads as TGTGCCAGCAGCTTGCCGACAGCGACCTACGAGCAGTACTTC.

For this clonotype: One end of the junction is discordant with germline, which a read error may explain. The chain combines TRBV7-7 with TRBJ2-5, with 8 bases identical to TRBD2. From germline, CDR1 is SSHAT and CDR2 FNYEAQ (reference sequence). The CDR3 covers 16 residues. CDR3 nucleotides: TGTGCTAGCAGCTTAGGGGGAGCGGGGGCTGGGGAGACCCAGTACTTC. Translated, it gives CASSLGGAGAGETQYF.

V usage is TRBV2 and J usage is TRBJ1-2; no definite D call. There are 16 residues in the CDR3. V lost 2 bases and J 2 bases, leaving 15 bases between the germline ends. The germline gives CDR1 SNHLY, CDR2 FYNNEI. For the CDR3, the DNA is TGTGCCAGCAGTGAACTGGTTTGGGGTGTAAACTATGGCTACACCTTC. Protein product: CASSELVWGVNYGYTF.

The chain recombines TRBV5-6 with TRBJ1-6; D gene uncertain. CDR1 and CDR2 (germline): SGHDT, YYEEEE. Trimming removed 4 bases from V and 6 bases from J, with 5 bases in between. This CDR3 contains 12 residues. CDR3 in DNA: TGTGCCAGCAGCATCCCTAATTCACCCCTCCACTTT. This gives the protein CASSIPNSPLHF.

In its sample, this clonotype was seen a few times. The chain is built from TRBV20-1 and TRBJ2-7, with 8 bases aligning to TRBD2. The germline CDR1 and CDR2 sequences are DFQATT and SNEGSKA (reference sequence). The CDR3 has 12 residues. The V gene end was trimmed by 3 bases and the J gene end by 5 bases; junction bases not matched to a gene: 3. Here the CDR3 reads CSASGRVDEQYF. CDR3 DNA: TGCAGTGCTAGCGGGAGGGTCGACGAGCAGTACTTC.

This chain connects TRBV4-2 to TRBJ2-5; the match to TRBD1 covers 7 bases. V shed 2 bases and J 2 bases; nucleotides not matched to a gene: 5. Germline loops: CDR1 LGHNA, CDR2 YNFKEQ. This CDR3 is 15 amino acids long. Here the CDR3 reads CASSQTGTAQETQYF. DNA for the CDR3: TGTGCCAGCAGCCAAACCGGGACAGCACAAGAGACCCAGTACTTC.

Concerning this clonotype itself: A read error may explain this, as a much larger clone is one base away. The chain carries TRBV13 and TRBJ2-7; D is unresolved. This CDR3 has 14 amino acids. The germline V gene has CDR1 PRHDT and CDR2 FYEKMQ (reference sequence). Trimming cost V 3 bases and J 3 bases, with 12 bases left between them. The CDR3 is CASSFTEPIYEQYF. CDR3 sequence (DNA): TGTGCCAGCAGCTTTACAGAACCCATCTACGAGCAGTACTTC. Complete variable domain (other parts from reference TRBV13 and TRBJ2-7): AAGVIQSPRHLIKEKRETATLKCYPIPRHDTVYWYQQGPGQDPQFLISFYEKMQSDKGSIPDRFSAQQFSDYHSELNMSSLELGDSALYFCASSFTEPIYEQYFGPGTRLTVT.

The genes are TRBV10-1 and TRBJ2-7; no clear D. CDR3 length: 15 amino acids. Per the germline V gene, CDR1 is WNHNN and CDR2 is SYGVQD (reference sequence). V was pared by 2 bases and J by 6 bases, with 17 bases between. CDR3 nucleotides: TGCGCCAGCAGTGAGGAGGCAGGAGCATCAAGCGAGCAGTACTTC. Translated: CASSEEAGASSEQYF.

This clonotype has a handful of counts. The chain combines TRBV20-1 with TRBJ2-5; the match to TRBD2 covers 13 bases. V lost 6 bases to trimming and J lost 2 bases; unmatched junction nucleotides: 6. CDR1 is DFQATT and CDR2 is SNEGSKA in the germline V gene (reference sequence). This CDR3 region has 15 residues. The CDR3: CSALLTSGGQETQYF. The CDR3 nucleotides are TGCAGTGCGCTCTTGACTAGCGGGGGGCAAGAGACCCAGTACTTC.

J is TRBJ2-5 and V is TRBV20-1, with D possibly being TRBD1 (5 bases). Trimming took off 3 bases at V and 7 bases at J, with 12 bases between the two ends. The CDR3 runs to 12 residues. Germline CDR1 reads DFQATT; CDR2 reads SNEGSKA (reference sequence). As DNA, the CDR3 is TGCAGTGCTAGTTCACAGGACGGGACCCAGTACTTC. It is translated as CSASSQDGTQYF.

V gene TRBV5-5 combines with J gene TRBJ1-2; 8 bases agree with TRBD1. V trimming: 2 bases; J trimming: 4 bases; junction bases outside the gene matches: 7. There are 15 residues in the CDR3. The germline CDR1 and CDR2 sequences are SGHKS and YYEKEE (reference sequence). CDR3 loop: CASSFEGQAVYGYTF. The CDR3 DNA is TGTGCCAGCAGCTTCGAGGGACAGGCGGTCTATGGCTACACCTTC. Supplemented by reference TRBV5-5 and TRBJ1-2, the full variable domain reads DAGVTQSPTHLIKTRGQQVTLRCSPISGHKSVSWYQQVLGQGPQFIFQYYEKEERGRGNFPDRFSARQFPNYSSELNVNALLLGDSALYLCASSFEGQAVYGYTFGSGTRLTVV.

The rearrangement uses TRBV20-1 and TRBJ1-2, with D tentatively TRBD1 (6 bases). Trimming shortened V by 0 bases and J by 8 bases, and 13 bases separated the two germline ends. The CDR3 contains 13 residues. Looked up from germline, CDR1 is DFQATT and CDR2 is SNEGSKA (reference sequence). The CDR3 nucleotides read TGCAGTGCTAGAGATAGGAGGGGGGGCGGCTACACCTTC. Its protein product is CSARDRRGGGYTF.

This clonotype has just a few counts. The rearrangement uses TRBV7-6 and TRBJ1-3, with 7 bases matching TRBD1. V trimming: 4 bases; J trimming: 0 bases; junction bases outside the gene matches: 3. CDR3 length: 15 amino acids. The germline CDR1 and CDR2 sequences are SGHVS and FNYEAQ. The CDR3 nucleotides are TGTGCCAGCAGCTCGGGACAGCGCTCTGGAAACACCATATATTTT. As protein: CASSSGQRSGNTIYF.

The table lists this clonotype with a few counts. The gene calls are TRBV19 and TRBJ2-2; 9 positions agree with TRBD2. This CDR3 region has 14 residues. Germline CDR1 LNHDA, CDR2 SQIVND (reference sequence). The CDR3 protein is CASPSGKNTGELFF. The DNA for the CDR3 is TGTGCGAGTCCTAGCGGGAAGAACACCGGGGAGCTGTTTTTT.

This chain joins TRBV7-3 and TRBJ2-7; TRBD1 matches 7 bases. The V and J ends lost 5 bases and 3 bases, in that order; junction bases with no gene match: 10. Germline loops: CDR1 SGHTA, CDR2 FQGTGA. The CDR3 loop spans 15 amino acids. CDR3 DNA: TGTGCCAGCAGCCCCCCCCGGGCAGGGGGCTACGAGCAGTACTTC. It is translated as CASSPPRAGGYEQYF.

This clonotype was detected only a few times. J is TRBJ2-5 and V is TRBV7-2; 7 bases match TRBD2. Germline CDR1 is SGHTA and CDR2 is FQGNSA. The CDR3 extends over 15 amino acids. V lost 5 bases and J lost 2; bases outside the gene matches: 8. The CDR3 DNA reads TGTGCCAGCAGCCCCCAGGCGGGGGAGCAAGAGACCCAGTACTTC. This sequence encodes CASSPQAGEQETQYF.

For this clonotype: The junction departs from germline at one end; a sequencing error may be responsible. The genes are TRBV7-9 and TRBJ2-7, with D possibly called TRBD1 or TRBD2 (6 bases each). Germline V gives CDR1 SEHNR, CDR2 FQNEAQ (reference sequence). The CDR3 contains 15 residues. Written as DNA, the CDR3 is TGTGCCAGCAGCTACAAAACAGGGATGGACTACGGGCAGTACTTC. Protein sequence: CASSYKTGMDYGQYF.

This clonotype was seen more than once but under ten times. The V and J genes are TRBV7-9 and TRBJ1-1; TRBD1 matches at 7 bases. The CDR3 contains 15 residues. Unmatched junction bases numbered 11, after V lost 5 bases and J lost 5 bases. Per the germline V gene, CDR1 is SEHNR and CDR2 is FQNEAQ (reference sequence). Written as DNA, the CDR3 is TGTGCCAGCAGCCCTCAGGGGGTAGAGCGAACTGAAGCTTTCTTT. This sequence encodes CASSPQGVERTEAFF.

The CDR3 is CASSLKGYQETQYF. The CDR3 DNA reads as TGTGCCAGCAGTTTAAAGGGATACCAAGAGACCCAGTACTTC. This chain joins TRBV12-3 or TRBV12-4 and TRBJ2-5, with unresolved D. The CDR3 totals 14 residues. Trimming left V 2 bases short and J 0 bases short, with 7 bases between.

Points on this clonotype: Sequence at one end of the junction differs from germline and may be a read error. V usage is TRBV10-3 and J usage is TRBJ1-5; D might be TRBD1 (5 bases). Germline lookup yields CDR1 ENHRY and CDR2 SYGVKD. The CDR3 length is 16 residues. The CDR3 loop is CASSYTVRGDNQPQHF. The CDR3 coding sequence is TGTGCCAGCAGTTATACGGTAAGGGGAGACAATCAGCCCCAGCATTTT.

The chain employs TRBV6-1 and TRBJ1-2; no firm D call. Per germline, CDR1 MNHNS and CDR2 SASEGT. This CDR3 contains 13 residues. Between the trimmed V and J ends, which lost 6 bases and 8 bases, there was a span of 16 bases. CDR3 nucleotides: TGTGCCAGCAGCCGCGACCCTAAGGACGGCTACACCTTC. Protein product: CASSRDPKDGYTF.

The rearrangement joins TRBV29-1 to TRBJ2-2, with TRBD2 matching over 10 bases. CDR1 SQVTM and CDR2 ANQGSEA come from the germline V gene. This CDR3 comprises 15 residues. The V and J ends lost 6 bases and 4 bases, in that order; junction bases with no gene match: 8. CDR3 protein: CSVLLAGAITGELFF. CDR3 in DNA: TGCAGCGTCCTCCTAGCGGGAGCAATCACCGGGGAGCTGTTTTTT.

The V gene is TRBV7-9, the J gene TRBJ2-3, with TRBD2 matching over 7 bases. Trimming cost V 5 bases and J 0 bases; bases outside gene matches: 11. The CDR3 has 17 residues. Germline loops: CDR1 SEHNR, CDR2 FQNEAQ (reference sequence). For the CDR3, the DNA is TGTGCCAGCAGCCCGGACCCCGGGGGGACTAGCACAGATACGCAGTATTTT. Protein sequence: CASSPDPGGTSTDTQYF.

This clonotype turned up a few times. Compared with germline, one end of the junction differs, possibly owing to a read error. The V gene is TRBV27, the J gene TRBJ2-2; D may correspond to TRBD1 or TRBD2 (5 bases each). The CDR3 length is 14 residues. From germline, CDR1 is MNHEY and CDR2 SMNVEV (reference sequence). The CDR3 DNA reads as TGTGCCAGCAGTCTATCCGTGGGGGCCGGGGAGCTGTTTTTT. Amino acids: CASSLSVGAGELFF.

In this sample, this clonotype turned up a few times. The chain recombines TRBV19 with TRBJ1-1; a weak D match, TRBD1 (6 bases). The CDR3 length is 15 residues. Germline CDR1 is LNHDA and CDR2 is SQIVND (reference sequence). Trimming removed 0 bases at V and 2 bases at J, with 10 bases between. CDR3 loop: CASSIDNRDNTEAFF. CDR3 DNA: TGTGCCAGTAGTATAGATAACAGGGACAACACTGAAGCTTTCTTT.